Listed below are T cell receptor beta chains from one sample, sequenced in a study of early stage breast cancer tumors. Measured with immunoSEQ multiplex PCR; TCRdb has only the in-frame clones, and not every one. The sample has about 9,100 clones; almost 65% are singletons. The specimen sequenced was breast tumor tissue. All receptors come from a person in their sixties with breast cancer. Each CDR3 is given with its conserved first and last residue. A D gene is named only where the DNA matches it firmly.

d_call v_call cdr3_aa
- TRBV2 CASRLDGDYEQYF
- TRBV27 CASSLSMTFNQPQHF
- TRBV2 CASSEWGDTQYF
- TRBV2 CAHEGEERFNYGYTF
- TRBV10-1 CASSESGSYNEQFF
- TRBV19 CASSSIQGGDSPLHF
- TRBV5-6 CASSLKVSPYEQYF
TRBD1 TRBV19 CATQGQGVTGELFF
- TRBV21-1 CASSKVGGRLKETQYF
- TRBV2 CASKGETKPNF
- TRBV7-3 CASSFWRGPQETQYF
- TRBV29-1 CSEKKPGKGYTF
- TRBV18 CASSPLGAGDNSPLHF
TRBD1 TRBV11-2 CASSLEGQGYWNTEAFF
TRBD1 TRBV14 CASSRDRSFNYGYTF
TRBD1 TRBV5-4 CASSARTGEDYGYTF
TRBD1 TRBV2 CASSLTDRADGYTF
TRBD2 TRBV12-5 CASGLDRTSGINEQFF
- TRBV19 CAGGAGRDTEAFF
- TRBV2 CASTLSGAEQYF
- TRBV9 CASSPRILILNTEAFF
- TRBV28 CASREARTGELFF
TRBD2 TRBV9 CASSVAGVAGGETQYF
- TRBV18 CASSQSTANEQFF
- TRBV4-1 CASSQETGLNEKLFF
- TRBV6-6 CASRDPSTGELFF
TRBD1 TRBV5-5 CASSLQGALGNTIYF
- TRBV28 CASRGPLMRKLFF
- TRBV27 CASSFLGINEKLFF
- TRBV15 CATSRAPTLSTDTQYF
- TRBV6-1 CASALDGYSYEQYF
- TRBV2 CASSAVPKFSGNTIYF
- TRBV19 CASSIAVSNQPQHF
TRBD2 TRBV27 CASSLGTSGNNEQFF
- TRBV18 CASSPKQGQPQHF
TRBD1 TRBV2 CASSVDRGRLETQYF
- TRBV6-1 CASRRDYGMTPLHF
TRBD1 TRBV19 CASDRGTGGSGANVLTF
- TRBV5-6 CASSRVGPLDEKLFF
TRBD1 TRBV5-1 CASRQGSSGNTIYF
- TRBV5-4 CASSLGIQGSGNTIYF
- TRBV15 CATSRGTFQGALFF
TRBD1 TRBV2 CASSDTWTGNTGELFF
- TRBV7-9 CASSPPNTYEQYF
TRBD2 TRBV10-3 CAISPLAGSGEQYF
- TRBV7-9 CASSRLVDFAEQFF
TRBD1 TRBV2 CASTGTGGLANTGELFF
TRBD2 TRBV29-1 CSVVGTSGRLRSDEQYF
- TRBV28 CASRMGVPYNEQFF
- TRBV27 CASSPGTLITGELFF
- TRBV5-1 CASSLEGSYEQYF
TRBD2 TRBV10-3 CAISELEPIAGGDNEQFF
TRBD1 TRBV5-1 CASSLALQQGRRNYGYTF
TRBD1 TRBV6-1 CASSFRQGLNEQFF
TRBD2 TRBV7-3 CASSLLAGGMSNEQFF
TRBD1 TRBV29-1 CSVLDRVSGELFF
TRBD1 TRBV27 CASRQTGANYGYTF
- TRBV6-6 CASSYASLGAQYF